This T cell receptor (beta chain) appears in the sequencing data of a study of neurological immune-mediated disorders. Maryland, USA blood bank volunteers served as healthy controls. Unsorted libraries were generated from 2 million PBMCs held at -80 degrees C. V was clipped by 8 bases and J by 3 bases; unmatched bases: 3. Germline V lookup: CDR1 KGHDR, CDR2 SFDVKD. This CDR3 has 13 amino acids. The authors produced cDNA by 5'RACE using 10-nucleotide random UMIs. TCRdb itself ran the 5' RACE reads through MiXCR, one entry per CDR3 protein. The top ten clones hold around a quarter of a sample with roughly 48,000 distinct CDR3 sequences, under 30% of them seen once. Ten or more counts support this clonotype. Its antigen remains unknown. Study-wide points: Across subjects, expanded clones had no CDR3 amino acid sequences in common, pointing to private repertoires in all groups.

The TCR was taken from a woman aged 70 to 79 in good health. The rearrangement uses TRBV24-1 and TRBJ1-2, with TRBD1 matching 9 bases. The material sequenced was PBMCs. The CDR3 region is CATKGQGYYGYTF. CDR3 coding DNA: TGTGCCACCAAGGGACAGGGCTACTATGGCTACACCTTC.